This T cell receptor beta chain was sequenced in a study of radiotherapy plus CTLA-4 blockade in lung cancer. Profiled with immunoSEQ multiplex PCR; TCRdb holds only in-frame clones, not every one. Of fewer than 100,000 clones in the sample, around 83% are singletons; the top ten hold under 0.85%. This CDR3 is 15 amino acids long. Between the trimmed V and J ends, which lost 6 bases and 2 bases, there was a span of 13 bases. Germline V gene data show CDR1 as MNHEY and CDR2 as SMNVEV (reference sequence). The TCR originated in a human donor with non-small cell lung cancer who had stable disease on radiotherapy plus ipilimumab. Here the sequenced sample was peripheral blood, taken from a patient treated with radiotherapy plus ipilimumab. The V gene is TRBV27, the J gene TRBJ2-2; TRBD1 might be the D (7 bases). CDR3 sequence (DNA): TGTGCCAGCAGGCGGGACAGACTTAACACCGGGGAGCTGTTTTTT. It encodes CASRRDRLNTGELFF.